This T cell receptor (beta chain) was documented in a study of shared clonotypes between healthy human individuals. General observations from the study: What naive subsets generally showed was a larger estimated richness than memory subsets showed.

Germline CDR1 LNHDA, CDR2 SQIVND (reference sequence). V lost 3 bases, J lost 6 bases, and 12 bases lay in between. This CDR3 has 14 residues. Sequencing was performed with immunoSEQ multiplex PCR; in TCRdb, only in-frame clones are kept and a portion is missing. The repertoire holds some 2.4 million clones, with 80% to 95% as singletons. With respect to this clone: Its matching antigen is unknown.

What was sequenced was naive CD4+ T cells from PBMCs. Documented subset: CD45RA+ positively selected. The clonotype comes from a young man in good health. Some clones in this sample may be carry-over from other donors' samples. This chain connects TRBV19 to TRBJ1-5; D gene ambiguous. Here the CDR3 reads CASSILRGSQPQHF. The DNA of the CDR3 is TGTGCCAGTAGTATTCTCCGAGGGAGTCAGCCCCAGCATTTT.